Listed below are T cell receptor beta chains from one sample, sequenced in a study of radiation and T cells in renal cell carcinoma. Assay: immunoSEQ multiplex PCR; the TCRdb copy retains only in-frame clones and omits some. The sample carries 150,000 or so clones, roughly 90% recorded once. The specimen comprised blood, sampled from a patient whose treatment included radiotherapy and nephrectomy. These receptors originate from a woman in her forties or fifties with renal cell carcinoma. CDR3s include the opening cysteine and the closing phenylalanine or tryptophan. A D gene is named only where the DNA matches it firmly. Expanded clones are given a class, and other clones once, few, many or no size at all.

j_call | d_call | v_call | clone_size | cdr3_nt | cdr3_aa
TRBJ1-2 | . | TRBV5-6 | . | TGTGCCAGCAGCTTGGATGAGGGTTTTGACTATGGCTACACCTTC | CASSLDEGFDYGYTF
TRBJ1-5 | . | TRBV19 | few | TGTGCCAGTAGTATCCGCCCGGGGGACCAGCCCCAGCATTTT | CASSIRPGDQPQHF
TRBJ2-3 | . | TRBV5-1 | . | TGCGCCAGCAGCTTGGCGGACACCCGCACAGATACGCAGTATTTT | CASSLADTRTDTQYF
TRBJ2-7 | TRBD1 | TRBV10-3 | . | TGTGCCATCAGTGGACAGGGTGGTATCTCCTACGAGCAGTACTTC | CAISGQGGISYEQYF
TRBJ2-1 | . | TRBV7-2 | . | TGTGCCAGACGGCTATTAGAGTACGATGAGCAGTTCTTC | CARRLLEYDEQFF
TRBJ2-3 | . | TRBV6-6 | . | TGTGCCAGCAGTTACTCGGGCAGGGGGGCCGCAGATACGCAGTATTTT | CASSYSGRGAADTQYF
TRBJ1-2 | . | TRBV5-8 | . | TGTGCCAGCAGCTCACGGGACATGAATGGCTACACCTTC | CASSSRDMNGYTF
TRBJ1-6 | . | TRBV7-8 | . | TGTGCCAGCAGCTTAGAGGGCAAAAACATCTCACCCCTCCACTTT | CASSLEGKNISPLHF
TRBJ2-3 | . | TRBV29-1 | . | TGCAGCGTCGGCCTCAACACAGATACGCAGTATTTT | CSVGLNTDTQYF
TRBJ1-1 | . | TRBV18 | . | TGTGCCAGCTCACCACAGGGGAACACTGAAGCTTTCTTT | CASSPQGNTEAFF
TRBJ2-3 | . | TRBV18 | . | TGTGCCAGCTCACCACCCCCTACAGATACGCAGTATTTT | CASSPPPTDTQYF
TRBJ2-7 | . | TRBV25-1 | once | TGTGCCAGCAGTGCCTCTTCCGGAACCCCCTACGAGCAGTACTTC | CASSASSGTPYEQYF
TRBJ2-5 | . | TRBV29-1 | . | TGCAGCGTCGAGAGAGACAGGAAAGAGACCCAGTACTTC | CSVERDRKETQYF
TRBJ2-3 | . | TRBV18 | . | TGTGCCAGCTCACCACCAACGGCAGATACGCAGTATTTT | CASSPPTADTQYF
TRBJ2-1 | . | TRBV10-1 | . | TGCGCCAGCAGTGATGGGCAGGGAGCCGACACTGAGCAGTTCTTC | CASSDGQGADTEQFF
TRBJ2-3 | TRBD2 | TRBV4-2 | . | TGTGCCAGCGGAGCGGGGGGGCCGAACACAGATACGCAGTATTTT | CASGAGGPNTDTQYF
TRBJ1-4 | . | TRBV4-1 | . | TGCGCCAGCAGCCAAGATAACAGGGAGGTTCAGGGTAATGAAAAACTGTTTTTT | CASSQDNREVQGNEKLFF
TRBJ2-5 | TRBD1 | TRBV7-2 | . | TGTGCCAGCAGCATGGACAGGGCACAGACCCAGTACTTC | CASSMDRAQTQYF
TRBJ1-6 | TRBD1 | TRBV7-3 | . | TGTGCCAGCAGCTTAACAGGGGGCGTTTCACCCCTCCACTTT | CASSLTGGVSPLHF
TRBJ2-3 | TRBD2 | TRBV30 | . | TGTGCCTGGAGGGCGCGGGGGGGCACAGATACGCAGTATTTT | CAWRARGGTDTQYF
TRBJ2-2 | TRBD1 | TRBV25-1 | . | TGTGCCAGCAGTGAGAGACAGGGCTACACCGGGGAGCTGTTTTTT | CASSERQGYTGELFF
TRBJ2-7 | TRBD1 | TRBV7-2 | . | TGTGCCAGCAGCTCCTCCGGGACAGGGCTTTACGAGCAGTACTTC | CASSSSGTGLYEQYF
TRBJ1-1 | . | TRBV5-1 | . | TGCGCCAGCAGCCTCACAGGGAGTGGAAACACTGAAGCTTTCTTT | CASSLTGSGNTEAFF
TRBJ2-2 | . | TRBV15 | . | TGTGCCACCAGCAGACTTCTAACCGGGGAGCTGTTTTTT | CATSRLLTGELFF
TRBJ2-7 | . | TRBV18 | . | TGTGCCAGCTCTGCATACAGCGTGGGATCCTACGAGCAGTACTTC | CASSAYSVGSYEQYF
TRBJ1-5 | . | TRBV29-1 | . | TGCAGCGTCGCTGACAGTAGCAATCAGCCCCAGCATTTT | CSVADSSNQPQHF
TRBJ1-2 | . | TRBV5-4 | few | TGTGCCAGCAGCTTTCTCTGGGTTCGGGGGTCATACTATGGCTACACCTTC | CASSFLWVRGSYYGYTF
TRBJ1-5 | . | TRBV9 | . | TGTGCCAGCAGCGTAGGGAGCCGGGAGGATCAGCCCCAGCATTTT | CASSVGSREDQPQHF
TRBJ2-3 | TRBD2 | TRBV7-2 | . | TGTGCCAGCAGCATGACCAGCGGGGGGTTCACAGATACGCAGTATTTT | CASSMTSGGFTDTQYF
TRBJ2-4 | . | TRBV6-1 | . | TGTGCCAGCAGGCAGATCAGGGGAAGTGGGGACATTCAGTACTTC | CASRQIRGSGDIQYF
TRBJ1-2 | . | TRBV5-4 | . | TGTGCCAGCAGTGAGACAGCACAAACTAACTATGGCTACACCTTC | CASSETAQTNYGYTF
TRBJ1-2 | TRBD1 | TRBV10-3 | . | TGTGCCATCAGTTACACGCAGGGACAGGGAGGCTACACCTTC | CAISYTQGQGGYTF
TRBJ1-3 | . | TRBV6-5 | . | TGTGCCAGCAACGGACAGCCTGGAAACACCATATATTTT | CASNGQPGNTIYF
TRBJ2-3 | . | TRBV11-3 | few | TGTGCCAGCAGCCGAGGACTTAGCACAGATACGCAGTATTTT | CASSRGLSTDTQYF
TRBJ2-2 | TRBD2 | TRBV7-8 | once | TGTGCCAGCAGCAGGGGACTAGCGGGGGCCGGGGAGCTGTTTTTT | CASSRGLAGAGELFF
TRBJ2-1 | . | TRBV19 | once | TGTGCCAGTAGTATAGGCCCCGGCGCGGGGTGGGGTGAGCAGTTCTTC | CASSIGPGAGWGEQFF
TRBJ2-1 | . | TRBV5-6 | . | TGTGCCAGCAGCTTGTCGGGGAACTACAATGAGCAGTTCTTC | CASSLSGNYNEQFF
TRBJ2-2 | . | TRBV25-1 | . | TGTGCCAGCAGTGGGGACACCGGGGAGCTGTTTTTT | CASSGDTGELFF
TRBJ2-6 | . | TRBV4-1 | once | TGCGCCAGCAGCCAAGATCCGGGGGCGGGAGGGGCCAACGTCCTGACTTTC | CASSQDPGAGGANVLTF
TRBJ1-2 | . | TRBV13 | . | TGTGCCAGCAGCTTAGAGGCAGGGAACTATGGCTACACCTTC | CASSLEAGNYGYTF
TRBJ2-2 | . | TRBV5-1 | . | TGCGCCAGCAGCTTGGGACAGGCCACCGGGGAGCTGTTTTTT | CASSLGQATGELFF
TRBJ1-6 | . | TRBV12-5 | once | TGTGCTAGTGGTTTGATAACAGGGAGTAGGGGGGAGTCTTCACCCCTCCACTTT | CASGLITGSRGESSPLHF
TRBJ2-7 | . | TRBV4-2 | . | TGTGCCAGCAGCCCTACGTCGGGGGATTCCTACGAGCAGTACTTC | CASSPTSGDSYEQYF
TRBJ1-4 | TRBD1 | TRBV9 | . | TGTGCCAGCAGCGCCAGACAGGGCACTAATGAAAAACTGTTTTTT | CASSARQGTNEKLFF
TRBJ2-3 | TRBD2 | TRBV29-1 | . | TGCAGCACATCCGGGACTAGCGGGGGGAGCACAGATACGCAGTATTTT | CSTSGTSGGSTDTQYF
TRBJ1-4 | . | TRBV19 | few | TGTGCCAGTAGTATTGGAAATGGGAATGAAAAACTGTTTTTT | CASSIGNGNEKLFF
TRBJ1-2 | . | TRBV2 | . | TGTGCCAGCAGTGAAGGGACTTACTATGGCTACACCTTC | CASSEGTYYGYTF
TRBJ2-1 | . | TRBV19 | . | TGTGCCAGTAGTGGGTGGGGGGCTGATTTGTACAATGAGCAGTTCTTC | CASSGWGADLYNEQFF
TRBJ1-4 | TRBD1 | TRBV27 | . | TGTGCCAGCCGGTCCGGGACAGGGGTCGAAAAACTGTTTTTT | CASRSGTGVEKLFF
TRBJ1-1 | . | TRBV10-3 | . | TGTGCCATCAGTCTGCAAGGGGGAAACACTGAAGCTTTCTTT | CAISLQGGNTEAFF
TRBJ2-3 | TRBD2 | TRBV18 | . | TGTGCCAGCTCACCCTCCCCGACGAGCGGGGGGCCAAAGGATACGCAGTATTTT | CASSPSPTSGGPKDTQYF
TRBJ2-7 | TRBD1 | TRBV12-5 | . | TGTGCTAGTGGTTCGGGACAGGGGGCCTACGAGCAGTACTTC | CASGSGQGAYEQYF
TRBJ2-2 | TRBD1 | TRBV6-5 | . | TGTGCCAGCAGTCGGACAGGGTACTTGGGCGGGGAGCTGTTTTTT | CASSRTGYLGGELFF
TRBJ1-4 | . | TRBV6-1 | . | TGTGCCAGCAGTGAATACGGGGGGCTAGTTGAAAAACTGTTTTTT | CASSEYGGLVEKLFF
TRBJ2-1 | . | TRBV30 | . | TGTGCCTGGAGTACGGGGGGACAGGAGCAGTTCTTC | CAWSTGGQEQFF
TRBJ1-1 | . | TRBV12-2 | . | TGTGCAAGTCGCCCCCGGGAGGGGATGAACACTGAAGCTTTCTTT | CASRPREGMNTEAFF
TRBJ1-3 | . | TRBV11-3 | . | TGTGCCAGCAGCAGGGGCCACGGGGACACCATATATTTT | CASSRGHGDTIYF
TRBJ2-1 | TRBD1 | TRBV18 | . | TGTGCCAGCTCACCACTTACAGGGGGCGCAGGGAATGAGCAGTTCTTC | CASSPLTGGAGNEQFF
TRBJ1-2 | . | TRBV15 | . | TGTGCCACCAGCAGAAGCGGGTCAGGCTACACCTTC | CATSRSGSGYTF